The source of this T cell receptor beta chain is a study of shared T cell receptors in the human thymus. Trimming stripped 6 bases from V and 5 bases from J, with 16 bases between. Germline V gene data show CDR1 as SEHNR and CDR2 as FQNEAQ (reference sequence). The CDR3 is 14 amino acids. Measured with immunoSEQ multiplex PCR; TCRdb has only the in-frame clones, and not every one. The sample lists 600,000 or so clones, over 75% occurring once. The same sample was also used in a study of human thymus T cells. That source notes: Surgeons resected thymus tissue during corrective heart surgery. Use of V and J genes seemed skewed within the thymic and blood repertoires.

The chain carries TRBV7-9 and TRBJ1-1; unclear D gene. The receptor's source is a boy younger than two with a congenital heart defect. Material for sequencing was thymocytes. The CDR3 DNA reads TGTGCCAGCAGTTATAGGGAGAGCGGTACTGAAGCTTTCTTT. It specifies CASSYRESGTEAFF.